This T cell receptor (beta chain) was sequenced during a study of response to subunit inactivated influenza vaccine. General study points: Each seasonal flu vaccination may recruit only limited new T cells, authors suggested.

In its sample, this clonotype was seen a few times. Its target is not known. Germline V gives CDR1 GTSNPN, CDR2 SVGIG (reference sequence). Trimming removed 0 bases from V and 9 bases from J, with 6 bases in between. The CDR3 consists of 11 residues. TCRdb re-analysed the RT-PCR reads in MiXCR, keeping a single row per CDR3 protein. The table has roughly 760,000 distinct CDR3 sequences, 21% seen once; the top ten hold 10% to 13%. This rearrangement joins TRBV30 to TRBJ2-1; no reliable D call. Sample: PBMCs from blood, taken roughly 5 days after vaccination. The sequence came from a man aged 50 or older who received an inactivated influenza vaccine. The CDR3 here is CAWSVGSEQFF. CDR3 DNA: TGTGCCTGGAGTGTGGGCAGTGAGCAGTTCTTC. Based on the CDR3 plus reference TRBV30 and TRBJ2-1, the full variable domain is SQTIHQWPATLVQPVGSPLSLECTVEGTSNPNLYWYRQAAGRGLQLLFYSVGIGQISSEVPQNLSASRPQDRQFILSSKKLLLSDSGFYLCAWSVGSEQFFGPGTRLTVL.